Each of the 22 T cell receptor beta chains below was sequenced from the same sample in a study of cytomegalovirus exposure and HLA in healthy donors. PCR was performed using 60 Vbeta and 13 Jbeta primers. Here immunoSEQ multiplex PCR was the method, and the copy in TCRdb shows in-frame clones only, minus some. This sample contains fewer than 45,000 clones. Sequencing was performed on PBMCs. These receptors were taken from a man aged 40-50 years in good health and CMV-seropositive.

The CDR3 DNA is TGTGCCAGCAGCGTGGGACGGGGGAGCCAAGAGACCCAGTACTTC. Its protein product is CASSVGRGSQETQYF. This chain connects TRBV4-2 to TRBJ2-5; possible D gene TRBD2, 6 bases. The germline V gene has CDR1 LGHNA and CDR2 YNFKEQ. The CDR3 covers 15 residues. V was cut by 5 bases and J by 1 base, with 14 bases left in between.

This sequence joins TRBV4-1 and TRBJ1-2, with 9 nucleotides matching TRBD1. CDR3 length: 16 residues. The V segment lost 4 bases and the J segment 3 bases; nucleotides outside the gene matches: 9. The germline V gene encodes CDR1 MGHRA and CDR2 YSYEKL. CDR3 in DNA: TGCGCCAGCAGCCGCGGACAGGGGACAAACGACTATGGCTACACCTTC. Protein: CASSRGQGTNDYGYTF.

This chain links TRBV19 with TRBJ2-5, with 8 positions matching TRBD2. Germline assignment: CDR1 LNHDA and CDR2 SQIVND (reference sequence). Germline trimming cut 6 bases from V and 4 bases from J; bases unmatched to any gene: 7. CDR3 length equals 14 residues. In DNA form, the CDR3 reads TGTGCCAGTAGGTTGGGACTAGAGTCAGAGACCCAGTACTTC. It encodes CASRLGLESETQYF.

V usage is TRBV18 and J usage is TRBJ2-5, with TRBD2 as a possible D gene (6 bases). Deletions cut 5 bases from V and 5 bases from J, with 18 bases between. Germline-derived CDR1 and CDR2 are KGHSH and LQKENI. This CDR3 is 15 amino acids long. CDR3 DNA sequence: TGTGCCAGCTCAGCGCTTAGCGGCCCCCAGGAGACCCAGTACTTC. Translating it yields CASSALSGPQETQYF.

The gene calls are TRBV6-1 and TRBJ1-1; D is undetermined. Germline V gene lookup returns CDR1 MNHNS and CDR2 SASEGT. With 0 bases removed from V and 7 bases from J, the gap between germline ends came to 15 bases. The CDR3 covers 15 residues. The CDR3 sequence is CASSEAPPVAIEAFF. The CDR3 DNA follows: TGTGCCAGCAGTGAAGCTCCCCCCGTAGCGATTGAAGCTTTCTTT.

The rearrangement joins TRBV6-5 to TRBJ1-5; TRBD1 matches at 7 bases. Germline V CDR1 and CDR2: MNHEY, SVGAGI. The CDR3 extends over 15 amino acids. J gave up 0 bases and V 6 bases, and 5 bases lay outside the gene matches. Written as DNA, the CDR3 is TGTGCCAGCAGGATACAGGGGACTAGCAATCAGCCCCAGCATTTT. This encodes CASRIQGTSNQPQHF.

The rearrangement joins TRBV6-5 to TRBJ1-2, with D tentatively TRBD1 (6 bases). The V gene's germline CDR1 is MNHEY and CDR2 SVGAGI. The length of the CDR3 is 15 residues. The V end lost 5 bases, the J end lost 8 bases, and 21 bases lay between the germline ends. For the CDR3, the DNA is TGTGCCAGCAGTCAGCGGGGGGGCTCAAAGGGGGGCTACACCTTC. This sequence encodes CASSQRGGSKGGYTF.

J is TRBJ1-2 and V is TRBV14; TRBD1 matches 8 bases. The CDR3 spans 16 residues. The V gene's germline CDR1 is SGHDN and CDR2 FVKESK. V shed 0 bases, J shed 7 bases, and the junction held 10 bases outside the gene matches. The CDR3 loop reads CASSQDSARGPSGYTF. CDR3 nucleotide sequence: TGTGCCAGCAGCCAAGATTCGGCCAGGGGGCCCTCTGGCTACACCTTC.

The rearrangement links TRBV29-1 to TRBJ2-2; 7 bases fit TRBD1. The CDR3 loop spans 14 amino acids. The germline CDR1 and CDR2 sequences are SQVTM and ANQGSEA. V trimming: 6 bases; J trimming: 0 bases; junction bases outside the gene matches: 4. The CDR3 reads CSVLTGPNTGELFF. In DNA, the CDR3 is TGCAGCGTCCTGACAGGGCCGAACACCGGGGAGCTGTTTTTT.

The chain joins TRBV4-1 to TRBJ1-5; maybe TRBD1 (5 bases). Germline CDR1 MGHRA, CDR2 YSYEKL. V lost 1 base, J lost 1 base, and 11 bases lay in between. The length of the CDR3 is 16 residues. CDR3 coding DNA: TGCGCCAGCAGCCAAGTCGGCAGGGCAAGCAATCAGCCCCAGCATTTT. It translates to CASSQVGRASNQPQHF.

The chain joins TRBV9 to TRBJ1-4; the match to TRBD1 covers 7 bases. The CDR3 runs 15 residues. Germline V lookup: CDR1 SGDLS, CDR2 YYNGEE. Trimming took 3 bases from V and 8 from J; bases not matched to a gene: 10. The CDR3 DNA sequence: TGTGCCAGCAGCGCCCAGACAGGGCTACCGGAAAAACTGTTTTTT. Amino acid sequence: CASSAQTGLPEKLFF.

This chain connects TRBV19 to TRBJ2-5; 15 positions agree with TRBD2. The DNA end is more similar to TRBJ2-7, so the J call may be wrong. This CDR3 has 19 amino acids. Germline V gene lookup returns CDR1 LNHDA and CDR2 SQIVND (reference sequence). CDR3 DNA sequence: TGTGCCAGTAGTCCCCCGCCGGGACTAGCGGGAGGCACCTCCTACGAGCAGTACTTC. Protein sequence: CASSPPPGLAGGTSYEQYF.

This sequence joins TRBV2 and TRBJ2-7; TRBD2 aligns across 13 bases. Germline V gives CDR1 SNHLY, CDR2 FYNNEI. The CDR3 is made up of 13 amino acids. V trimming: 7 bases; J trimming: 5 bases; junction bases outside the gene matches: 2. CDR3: CASTGTSGNEQYF. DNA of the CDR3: TGTGCCAGCACCGGGACTAGCGGGAACGAGCAGTACTTC.

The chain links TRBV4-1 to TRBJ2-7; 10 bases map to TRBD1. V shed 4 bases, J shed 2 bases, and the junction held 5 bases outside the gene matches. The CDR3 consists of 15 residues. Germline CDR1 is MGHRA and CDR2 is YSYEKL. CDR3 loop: CASSPRTGGPYEQYF. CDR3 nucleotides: TGCGCCAGCAGCCCCCGGACAGGGGGACCCTACGAGCAGTACTTC.

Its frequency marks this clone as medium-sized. The CDR3 sequence: CASTGGISNQPQHF. DNA of the CDR3: TGTGCCAGTACGGGGGGGATTAGCAATCAGCCCCAGCATTTT. This chain uses TRBV19 with TRBJ1-5, with D perhaps matching TRBD1 (5 bases). V shed 7 bases and J shed 0 bases, with 10 bases lying between them. CDR1 LNHDA and CDR2 SQIVND come from the germline V gene (reference sequence). The CDR3 contains 14 residues.

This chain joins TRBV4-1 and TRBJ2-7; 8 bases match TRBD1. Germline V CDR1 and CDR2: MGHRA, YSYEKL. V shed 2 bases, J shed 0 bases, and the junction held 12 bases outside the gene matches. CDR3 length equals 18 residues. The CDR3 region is CASSQTPSGQVNSYEQYF. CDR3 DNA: TGCGCCAGCAGCCAAACACCTTCGGGACAGGTGAACTCCTACGAGCAGTACTTC.

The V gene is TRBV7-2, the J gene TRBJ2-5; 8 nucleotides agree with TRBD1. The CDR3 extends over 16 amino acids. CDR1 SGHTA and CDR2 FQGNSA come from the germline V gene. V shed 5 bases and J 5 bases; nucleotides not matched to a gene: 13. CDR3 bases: TGTGCCAGCAGCCCGGCCCGGACAGGGAGTGGGGAGACCCAGTACTTC. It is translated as CASSPARTGSGETQYF.

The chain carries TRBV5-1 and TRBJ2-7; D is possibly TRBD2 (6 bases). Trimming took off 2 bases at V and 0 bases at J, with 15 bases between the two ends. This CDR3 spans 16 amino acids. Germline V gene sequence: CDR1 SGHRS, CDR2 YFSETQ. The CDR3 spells CASSLGGTGSSYEQYF. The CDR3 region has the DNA TGCGCCAGCAGCTTAGGAGGGACCGGGAGCTCCTACGAGCAGTACTTC.

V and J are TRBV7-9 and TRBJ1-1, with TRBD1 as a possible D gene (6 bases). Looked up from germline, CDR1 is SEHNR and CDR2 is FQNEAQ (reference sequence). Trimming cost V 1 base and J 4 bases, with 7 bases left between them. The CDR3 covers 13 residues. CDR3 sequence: CASSLEGGTEAFF. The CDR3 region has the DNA TGTGCCAGCAGCTTAGAAGGGGGCACTGAAGCTTTCTTT.

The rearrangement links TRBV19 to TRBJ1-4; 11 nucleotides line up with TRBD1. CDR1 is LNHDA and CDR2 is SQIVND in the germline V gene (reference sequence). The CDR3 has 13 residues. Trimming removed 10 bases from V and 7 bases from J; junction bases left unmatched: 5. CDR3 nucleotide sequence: TGTGCCACCCCGGGACAGGGGGGTGAAAAACTGTTTTTT. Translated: CATPGQGGEKLFF. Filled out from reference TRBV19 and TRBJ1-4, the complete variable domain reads DGGITQSPKYLFRKEGQNVTLSCEQNLNHDAMYWYRQDPGQGLRLIYYSQIVNDFQKGDIAEGYSVSREKKESFPLTVTSAQKNPTAFYLCATPGQGGEKLFFGSGTQLSVL.

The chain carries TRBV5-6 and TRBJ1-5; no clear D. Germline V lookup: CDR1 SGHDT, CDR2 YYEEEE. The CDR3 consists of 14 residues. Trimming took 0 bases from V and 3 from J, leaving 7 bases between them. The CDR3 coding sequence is TGTGCCAGCAGCTTGGGGCAGGCCAATCAGCCCCAGCATTTT. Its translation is CASSLGQANQPQHF.

Written as DNA, the CDR3 is TGTGCCAGCTCACCATCGATCTGGACAGGAGATAGCAATCAGCCCCAGCATTTT. Its protein is CASSPSIWTGDSNQPQHF. The chain has TRBV18 and TRBJ1-5, with 7 bases fitting TRBD1. Per germline, CDR1 KGHSH and CDR2 LQKENI. The CDR3 extends over 18 amino acids. V was pared by 2 bases and J by 0 bases, with 10 bases of the junction left unmatched. Full variable domain (rest looked up from reference TRBV18 and TRBJ1-5): NAGVMQNPRHLVRRRGQEARLRCSPMKGHSHVYWYRQLPEEGLKFMVYLQKENIIDESGMPKERFSAEFPKEGPSILRIQQVVRGDSAAYFCASSPSIWTGDSNQPQHFGDGTRLSIL.